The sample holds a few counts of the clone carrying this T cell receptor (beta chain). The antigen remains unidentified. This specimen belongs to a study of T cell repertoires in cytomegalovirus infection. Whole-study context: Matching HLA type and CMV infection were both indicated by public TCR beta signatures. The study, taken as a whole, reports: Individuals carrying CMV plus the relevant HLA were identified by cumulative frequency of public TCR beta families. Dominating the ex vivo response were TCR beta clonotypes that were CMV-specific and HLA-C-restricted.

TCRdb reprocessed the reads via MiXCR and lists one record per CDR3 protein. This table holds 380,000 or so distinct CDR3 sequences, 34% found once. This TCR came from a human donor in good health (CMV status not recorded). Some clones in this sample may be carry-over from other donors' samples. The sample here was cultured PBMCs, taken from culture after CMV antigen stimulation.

In nucleotides, the CDR3 is TGTGCCAGCAGTCCCGGGGACGGGAACACCGGGGAGCTGTTTTTT. This codes for CASSPGDGNTGELFF. The chain carries TRBV12-3 or TRBV12-4 and TRBJ2-2; D may be TRBD1 or TRBD2 (5 bases each). Trimming removed 5 bases from V and 1 base from J, with 11 bases in between. The CDR3 runs 15 residues.